This TCR beta chain was profiled in a study of T-cell memory formation after mild COVID-19. Points from the study as a whole: Clones shrinking between day 15 and 85 showed a balanced CD4/CD8 split, and those that grew later tilted toward CD4+. Cross-reactive memory apparently joined, as some responding clones appeared in pre-infection memory.

About this clonotype: Antigen: not known.

TCRdb passed the 5' RACE reads through MiXCR, listing each CDR3 protein once. The table shows 300,000 to 400,000 distinct CDR3 sequences, with 21% occurring only once. The CDR3 is 15 amino acids. The germline V and J ends were trimmed by 5 bases and 10 bases, with 21 bases remaining between them. CDR1 and CDR2 from the germline V gene are MNHEY and SMNVEV (reference sequence). The chain recombines TRBV27 with TRBJ2-1, with D possibly being TRBD2 (5 bases). The source is an adult woman who had mild COVID-19 (a few samples of this study predate the infection). Cell type and time point are not known. Sequencing was carried out using PBMCs or a T cell subset sorted from them (not recorded which). DNA of the CDR3: TGTGCCAGCAGTCCCCTGGAGGTCAGTCTCTCGGAGCAGTTCTTC. This encodes CASSPLEVSLSEQFF.